The subject of this entry is one T cell receptor (beta chain). Trimming at V came to 6 bases and at J to 3 bases, leaving 9 bases not matched to a gene. The CDR3 runs to 15 residues. Germline V gene lookup returns CDR1 MDHEN and CDR2 SYDVKM. The data belong to a study of cytomegalovirus exposure and HLA in healthy donors. PCR amplification relied on 60 Vbeta primers (plus 13 Jbeta primers). Assay: immunoSEQ multiplex PCR; the TCRdb copy retains only in-frame clones and omits some. This sample has 90,000 to 130,000 clones; around 75% occur once, and the top ten carry 0.85% to 0.9%. The sample comprised PBMCs. The chain uses TRBV28 and TRBJ2-7; 9 bases align to TRBD1. This clonotype was sampled from a woman under 40 in good health and CMV-seronegative. Here the CDR3 reads CASREGQGGHYEQYF. DNA of the CDR3: TGTGCCAGCAGGGAGGGACAGGGAGGCCACTACGAGCAGTACTTC.